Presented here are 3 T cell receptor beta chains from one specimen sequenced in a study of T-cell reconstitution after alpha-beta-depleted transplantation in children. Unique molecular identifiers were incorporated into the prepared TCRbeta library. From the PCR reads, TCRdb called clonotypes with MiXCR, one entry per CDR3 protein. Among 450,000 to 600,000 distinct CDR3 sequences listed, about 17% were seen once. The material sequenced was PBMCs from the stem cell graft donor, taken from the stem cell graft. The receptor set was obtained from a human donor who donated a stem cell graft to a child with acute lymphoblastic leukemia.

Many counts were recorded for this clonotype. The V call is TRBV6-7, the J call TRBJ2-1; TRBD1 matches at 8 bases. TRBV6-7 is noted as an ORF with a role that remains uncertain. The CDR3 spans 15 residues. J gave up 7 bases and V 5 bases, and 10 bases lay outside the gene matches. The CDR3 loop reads CASSPDRGISNEQFF. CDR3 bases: TGTGCCAGCAGTCCTGACAGGGGAATTTCTAATGAGCAGTTCTTC.

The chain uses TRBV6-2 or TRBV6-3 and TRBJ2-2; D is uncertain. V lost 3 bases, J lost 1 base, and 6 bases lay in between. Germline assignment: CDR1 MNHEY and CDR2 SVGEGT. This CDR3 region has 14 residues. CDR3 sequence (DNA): TGTGCCAGCAGTTATGCGGAGAACACCGGGGAGCTGTTTTTT. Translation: CASSYAENTGELFF.

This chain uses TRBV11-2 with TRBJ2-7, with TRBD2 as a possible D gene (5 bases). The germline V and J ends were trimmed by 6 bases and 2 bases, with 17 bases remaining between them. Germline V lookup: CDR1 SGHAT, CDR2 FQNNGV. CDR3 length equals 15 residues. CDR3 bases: TGTGCCAGCAGTACGTCCTCGGGAAGGACCTACGAGCAGTACTTC. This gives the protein CASSTSSGRTYEQYF. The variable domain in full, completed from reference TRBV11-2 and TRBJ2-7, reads EAGVAQSPRYKIIEKRQSVAFWCNPISGHATLYWYQQILGQGPKLLIQFQNNGVVDDSQLPKDRFSAERLKGVDSTLKIQPAKLEDSAVYLCASSTSSGRTYEQYFGPGTRLTVT.